Sequencing of this T cell receptor beta chain was carried out in a study of human T cells and chemical hapten exposure (dated by TCRdb to 2020 to 2023). Study-wide context: For sensitization, 2% DPC in acetone was applied to a 2 cm by 2 cm area of upper inner arm skin. Patients additionally received weekly therapeutic DPC doses to the scalp throughout the approximately 25-week study period. Patch testing was done on the upper back using Finn chambers containing 0.01% DPC, and results were scored after 6 days according to International Contact Dermatitis Research Group standards. The mostly female patient cohort included alopecia areata with under or over 50% scalp involvement, alopecia totalis and alopecia universalis. The libraries were sequenced as a pool, and the TCR yield per sample differed mostly because of small variations in library volumes within the pool. Peripheral blood TCR repertoire changes were tracked in vivo in alopecia patients during primary and secondary sensitization to the hapten diphenylcyclopropenone (DPC). Blood samples were taken from patients before sensitization (week 0) and then at 2, 6 and about 24 weeks after DPC sensitization. Blood for TCR sequencing was provided by twenty-nine alopecia patients at one to four time points (pre-sensitization, 2, 6 and 24 weeks). Study-level results and caveats: Because every patient had alopecia, a presumed autoimmune disease, the patients' immune response might differ from that of healthy individuals. A positive correlation was found between the number of PT1 expanded TCRs and patch test score, with significance reached at thresholds 8, 16 and 32 but not 4. Significantly more large CDR3 similarity clusters were formed by expanded TCRs than by pre-sensitization or healthy control sets, consistent with antigen-driven responses. Repeated subsampling changed both the strength of the expansion versus patch-test correlation and the threshold at which that correlation became significant. No change with DPC sensitization was found in the number of TCRs above 1 in 1000 frequency, and no evidence of global repertoire structure alterations was found.

Libraries were constructed by RACE. The run used a NextSeq 500. During library preparation, unique molecular identifiers were attached to individual cDNA molecules so that TCRs could be counted in a quantitative, reproducible way. Each blood RNA sample was used to sequence both TCR alpha and TCR beta chains. Turning to the authors' computational methods: A median of about 89,000 TCRs per sample was observed, with a range of about 23,224 to 750,000. V, J and CDR3 annotation of the TCR reads was carried out using the Decombinator software suite. For PS versus PT1 abundance plots, all samples were subsampled to the same number of TCRs (28,000). TCRs were defined as expanded if absent before sensitization and observed at least eight times at the 2-week time point. Using fastp at Q25 and MiXCR, TCRdb reprocessed the public reads and kept productive beta chains. A single entry per CDR3 protein holds the most common genes and DNA from its merged rows. TCRdb, rather than the study authors, made the V and J calls. This sample lists a few hundred thousand distinct CDR3 sequences; around 6% were detected once. The top ten clones comprise over 5.5% of the sample.

Points on this clonotype: Its antigen has not been determined. The sample holds no much larger clone one base away, and base qualities are not on file.

Interpreted using the paper, the time point label stands for: patch test 2, 6 weeks after DPC sensitization. According to the study, the label for this sample's treatment or condition signals: therapeutic diphenylcyclopropenone sensitization with weekly scalp DPC. At every patch-test visit, the blood draw took place before the patch test was put on. To be eligible, patients had to be aged 18 to 70, diagnosed with alopecia and judged suitable for DPC therapy, while pregnant patients were excluded. Total RNA was extracted from unfractionated whole blood that had been collected in Tempus Blood RNA tubes. From the germline V gene, CDR1 is LGHNA and CDR2 is YNFKEQ. Relative to germline, V is 0 bases shorter and J is 4 bases shorter, with 15 bases between their ends. From cysteine to phenylalanine, the CDR3 is 16 amino acids long. Left in the record is the CDR3 DNA by itself, 48 bases read in frame from the first base.

The chain is encoded by TRBV4-2 joined to TRBJ1-2; TRBD1 might be the D gene, on 6 matching bases. The receptor comes from a young woman with alopecia areata. Some clones in this sample may be carry-over from other donors' samples. Source: whole blood, taken in connection with sensitization to the hapten diphenylcyclopropenone (DPC). The CDR3 protein is CASSQDGGGLSYGYTF. The DNA reads as follows: TGTGCCAGCAGCCAAGATGGGGGGGGCCTGTCCTATGGCTACACCTTC.